This TCR beta chain was retrieved from a study of blood T cell repertoires in COVID-19. Study context: PBMCs, B-cell-depleted T cells, or T cells were the source of the cDNA or gDNA that made up the material.

Per the study methods: Reference gene primers were amplified, and this amplification served to estimate nucleated cell counts. Measured with immunoSEQ multiplex PCR; TCRdb has only the in-frame clones, and not every one. V, J and clone size are taken as reported in that table, and D and trimming were inferred from the DNA itself. The sample holds fewer than 250,000 clones, 84% seen once. The receptor was isolated from a man in his fifties or sixties with acute or convalescent COVID-19. Specimen: peripheral blood.

The CDR3 DNA follows: TGTGCCAGCAGCGTAGAAGGTAAAGAGGGCGAGCAGTACTTC. Its translation is CASSVEGKEGEQYF. This sequence joins TRBV9 and TRBJ2-7; perhaps TRBD2 as D (5 bases). This CDR3 comprises 14 residues. Per the germline V gene, CDR1 is SGDLS and CDR2 is YYNGEE. V was cut by 0 bases and J by 6 bases, with 13 bases left in between.